The T cell receptor beta chain described here comes from a study of cytomegalovirus exposure and HLA in healthy donors. General observations from the study: An analysis that came later showed most CMV-associated TCR beta chains appearing HLA-restricted. Researchers catalogued approximately 160 TCR beta chains as cytomegalovirus-associated. Cytomegalovirus status was reportedly diagnosed by the classifier with high sensitivity and specificity.

In the case of this clone: The antigen is not known.

A multiplex PCR was run with 60 Vbeta primers and 13 Jbeta primers. In the authors' workflow: A later analysis tallied about 80 million unique TCR beta chains, 8.5 million to 11 million of them shared. Assay used: immunoSEQ multiplex PCR; TCRdb lists only in-frame clones, some missing. V and J calls and clone size are as listed in that table; D and trimming were resolved from the DNA. The data contain roughly 120,000 clones, about four fifths of them singletons. The germline CDR1 and CDR2 sequences are SGHAT and FQNNGV. V trimming: 5 bases; J trimming: 5 bases; junction bases outside the gene matches: 4. CDR3 length equals 13 residues.

Sample: PBMCs. The receptor was derived from a woman aged 25 to 39 in good health and CMV-seronegative. This rearrangement joins TRBV11-2 to TRBJ2-3; 7 nucleotides match TRBD1. The chain's CDR3 is CASSLGQEDTQYF. The CDR3 DNA reads as TGTGCCAGCAGCCTCGGACAGGAAGATACGCAGTATTTT. Using reference TRBV11-2 and TRBJ2-3 for the parts outside the CDR3, the full variable domain is EAGVAQSPRYKIIEKRQSVAFWCNPISGHATLYWYQQILGQGPKLLIQFQNNGVVDDSQLPKDRFSAERLKGVDSTLKIQPAKLEDSAVYLCASSLGQEDTQYFGPGTRLTVL.